The 31 T cell receptor beta chains given below trace back to one sample, sequenced in a study of blood T cell repertoires in COVID-19. The repertoire was sequenced with immunoSEQ multiplex PCR; TCRdb's copy has only in-frame clones and lacks some. The repertoire consists of a few hundred thousand clones, with approximately 82% occurring once and the leading ten covering roughly 3.1%. The sample consisted of peripheral blood. These receptors came from a woman younger than 30 with acute or convalescent COVID-19.

The V and J genes are TRBV6-2 or TRBV6-3 and TRBJ2-1, with 7 bases aligning to TRBD2. The CDR3 is 17 residues long. Per germline, CDR1 MNHEY and CDR2 SVGEGT. J gave up 8 bases and V 3 bases, and 16 bases lay outside the gene matches. The CDR3: CASSYRAWEGPLDEQFF. DNA of the CDR3: TGTGCCAGCAGTTATCGGGCCTGGGAGGGGCCCTTGGATGAGCAGTTCTTC.

This clone was seen only a few times. V is TRBV27 and J is TRBJ2-1, with a weak D call TRBD1 (6 bases). Germline V gene data show CDR1 as MNHEY and CDR2 as SMNVEV (reference sequence). The germline V and J ends were trimmed by 7 bases and 5 bases, with 18 bases remaining between them. This CDR3 has 15 amino acids. For the CDR3, the DNA is TGTGCCAGCACTACGACAGGCTTAAGGGACAATGAGCAGTTCTTC. Protein product: CASTTTGLRDNEQFF.

This chain links TRBV9 with TRBJ2-1; D is unresolved. The germline V gene encodes CDR1 SGDLS and CDR2 YYNGEE. With 0 bases removed from V and 4 bases from J, the gap between germline ends came to 5 bases. This CDR3 spans 13 amino acids. CDR3 protein: CASSVAVYNEQFF. DNA of the CDR3: TGTGCCAGCAGCGTAGCGGTGTACAATGAGCAGTTCTTC.

The chain employs TRBV7-2 and TRBJ2-7; 8 bases fit TRBD2. The ends lost 2 bases at V and 1 base at J; junction bases unmatched: 4. The CDR3 totals 15 residues. Per the germline V gene, CDR1 is SGHTA and CDR2 is FQGNSA. CDR3 sequence reads: CASSLMSGGSYEQYF. As DNA, the CDR3 is TGTGCCAGCAGCTTAATGAGCGGGGGATCCTACGAGCAGTACTTC.

In its sample, this clone was seen once. The chain links TRBV20-1 to TRBJ2-1; a weak D match, TRBD2 (6 bases). This CDR3 has 11 residues. V was shortened by 6 bases and J by 9 bases, with 12 bases between the two germline ends. The germline gives CDR1 DFQATT, CDR2 SNEGSKA (reference sequence). The DNA for the CDR3 is TGCAGTGCCCGGGGACTGGGTGAGCAGTTCTTC. Its protein is CSARGLGEQFF.

This clone was picked up a small number of times. The chain uses TRBV28 and TRBJ2-2; 9 nucleotides line up with TRBD1. The CDR3 consists of 17 residues. V was clipped by 6 bases and J by 4 bases; unmatched bases: 12. Germline V gene data show CDR1 as MDHEN and CDR2 as SYDVKM. The CDR3 here is CASSSDRGERGTGELFF. DNA of the CDR3: TGTGCCAGCAGCTCGGACAGGGGAGAGCGGGGCACCGGGGAGCTGTTTTTT.

The chain recombines TRBV19 with TRBJ1-2; TRBD1 is a possible D gene (6 bases). The CDR3 extends over 12 amino acids. V was cut by 5 bases and J by 3 bases, with 7 bases left in between. Germline CDR1 is LNHDA and CDR2 is SQIVND (reference sequence). As DNA, the CDR3 is TGTGCCAGTAGTTGGACAGACTATGGCTACACCTTC. This translates into CASSWTDYGYTF.

The chain joins TRBV30 to TRBJ1-3, with 7 positions matching TRBD1. CDR1 GTSNPN and CDR2 SVGIG come from the germline V gene (reference sequence). The CDR3 contains 13 residues. V dropped 4 bases and J dropped 4; count of bases not matched to a gene: 4. This CDR3 reads CAWTTGSGNTIYF. CDR3 in DNA: TGTGCCTGGACGACAGGGTCCGGAAACACCATATATTTT.

About this clone: Germline and junction disagree at one end, which may indicate a read error. This chain uses TRBV18 with TRBJ2-7, with D tentatively TRBD1 (5 bases). Germline V gives CDR1 KGHSH, CDR2 LQKENI. This CDR3 is built from 15 residues. This chain's CDR3 is CASSPQDTVSYEQYF. The CDR3 region has the DNA TGTGCCAGCTCCCCACAGGACACCGTCTCCTACGAGCAGTACTTC.

This rearrangement joins TRBV5-4 to TRBJ2-1, with TRBD2 as a possible D gene (5 bases). Germline loops: CDR1 SGHNT, CDR2 YYREEE (reference sequence). The CDR3 loop spans 16 amino acids. V was cut by 3 bases and J by 0 bases, with 13 bases left in between. In DNA form, the CDR3 reads TGTGCCAGCAGCTACACGGGTGGGAGCTCCTACAATGAGCAGTTCTTC. Encoded protein: CASSYTGGSSYNEQFF.

This clone was picked up a small number of times. This chain connects TRBV25-1 to TRBJ2-5; 10 bases line up with TRBD2. CDR3 length: 17 amino acids. The V gene end was trimmed by 5 bases and the J gene end by 2 bases; junction bases not matched to a gene: 11. The germline gives CDR1 MGHDK, CDR2 SYGVNS. In DNA, the CDR3 is TGTGCCAGCAGTTTTTCTAGCGGGAGAGTCGGGCAAGAGACCCAGTACTTC. Its protein product is CASSFSSGRVGQETQYF.

This clone was observed a few times. The rearrangement links TRBV13 to TRBJ2-7; TRBD2 is a possible D gene (7 bases). The germline gives CDR1 PRHDT, CDR2 FYEKMQ (reference sequence). The CDR3 loop spans 18 amino acids. Between the trimmed V and J ends, which lost 4 bases and 2 bases, there was a span of 24 bases. The CDR3 region is CASSSRTALAEFTYEQYF. DNA for the CDR3: TGTGCCAGCAGCTCAAGGACAGCGCTAGCGGAATTCACCTACGAGCAGTACTTC. Looking up the rest from reference TRBV13 and TRBJ2-7 gives the full variable domain: AAGVIQSPRHLIKEKRETATLKCYPIPRHDTVYWYQQGPGQDPQFLISFYEKMQSDKGSIPDRFSAQQFSDYHSELNMSSLELGDSALYFCASSSRTALAEFTYEQYFGPGTRLTVT.

V and J are TRBV28 and TRBJ1-1, with 8 bases fitting TRBD1. From germline, CDR1 is MDHEN and CDR2 SYDVKM. CDR3 length equals 15 residues. Trimming removed 2 bases from V and 5 bases from J; junction bases left unmatched: 7. CDR3 amino acids: CASSLRRGRWTEAFF. The DNA for the CDR3 is TGTGCCAGCAGTTTACGCAGGGGGCGATGGACTGAAGCTTTCTTT. The full variable domain, its missing parts supplied by reference TRBV28 and TRBJ1-1, is DVKVTQSSRYLVKRTGEKVFLECVQDMDHENMFWYRQDPGLGLRLIYFSYDVKMKEKGDIPEGYSVSREKKERFSLILESASTNQTSMYLCASSLRRGRWTEAFFGQGTRLTVV.

This clone was observed a few times. The chain carries TRBV7-2 and TRBJ1-2; 9 bases align to TRBD1. CDR1 and CDR2 from the germline V gene are SGHTA and FQGNSA. The V gene end was trimmed by 2 bases and the J gene end by 5 bases; junction bases not matched to a gene: 6. The CDR3 sequence is 15 residues long. The CDR3 reads CASSLTGQGSYGYTF. Here the CDR3 DNA reads TGTGCCAGCAGCTTAACTGGACAGGGGAGTTATGGCTACACCTTC.

The chain links TRBV6-2 or TRBV6-3 to TRBJ1-5; D is ambiguous. Deletions cut 1 base from V and 1 base from J, with 8 bases between. CDR3 length: 15 residues. Germline CDR1 and CDR2: MNHEY and SVGEGT. The CDR3 loop is CASSYYRLSNQPQHF. The CDR3 DNA follows: TGTGCCAGCAGTTACTATCGGTTAAGCAATCAGCCCCAGCATTTT.

The chain recombines TRBV6-4 with TRBJ1-4; D may be TRBD1 (5 bases). There are 16 residues in the CDR3. V lost 9 bases and J 10 bases, leaving 27 bases between the germline ends. CDR1 and CDR2 from the germline V gene are MRHNA and SNTAGT. The CDR3 nucleotides read TGTGCCAGTCTGGAGCAGGACATACGAAGGTACGGAAAACTGTTTTTT. It is translated as CASLEQDIRRYGKLFF.

The rearrangement uses TRBV29-1 and TRBJ2-1; TRBD2 aligns across 11 bases. Germline V CDR1 and CDR2: SQVTM, ANQGSEA. The J segment lost 5 bases and the V segment lost 7 bases, leaving 28 bases of the junction unmatched. This CDR3 is 21 amino acids long. The CDR3 spells CSAIAPGQGGLAGGLHNEQFF. For the CDR3, the DNA is TGCAGCGCCATTGCCCCGGGACAGGGTGGGCTAGCGGGAGGCCTACACAATGAGCAGTTCTTC.

The gene calls are TRBV18 and TRBJ1-4; D is unclear. Germline V CDR1 and CDR2: KGHSH, LQKENI. The CDR3 length is 13 residues. V shed 11 bases and J shed 4 bases, with 14 bases lying between them. The CDR3 region has the DNA TGTGCCTCACGGGAGGGTATTAATGAAAAACTGTTTTTT. Its translation is CASREGINEKLFF.

This clone was counted between two and nine times. The chain has TRBV13 and TRBJ1-3; D call uncertain. V was shortened by 5 bases and J by 3 bases, with 8 bases between the two germline ends. Germline V gives CDR1 PRHDT, CDR2 FYEKMQ (reference sequence). This CDR3 comprises 13 residues. CDR3 nucleotide sequence: TGTGCCAGCAGCCAGGTTAATGGAAACACCATATATTTT. Translating it yields CASSQVNGNTIYF.

The table lists this clone with a few counts. This rearrangement joins TRBV11-2 to TRBJ1-3; D gene unclear. The CDR3 covers 16 residues. Germline V gene lookup returns CDR1 SGHAT and CDR2 FQNNGV. The V and J ends lost 0 bases and 2 bases respectively, with 11 bases between them. For the CDR3, the DNA is TGTGCCAGCAGCTTAGATCAGCTCGGGGCTGGAAACACCATATATTTT. Its translation: CASSLDQLGAGNTIYF.

V usage is TRBV6-2 or TRBV6-3 and J usage is TRBJ2-7; D is unclear. Germline V lookup: CDR1 MNHEY, CDR2 SVGEGT. V gave up 5 bases and J gave up 2 bases, with 10 bases separating them. The CDR3 has 13 amino acids. CDR3 region: CASSIRVAYEQYF. CDR3 nucleotides: TGTGCCAGCAGTATCCGCGTGGCCTACGAGCAGTACTTC.

The rearrangement uses TRBV5-1 and TRBJ1-4; D uncertain. V dropped 0 bases and J dropped 0 bases, with 9 bases sitting between them. The V gene's germline CDR1 is SGHRS and CDR2 YFSETQ. This CDR3 is built from 16 residues. CDR3 bases: TGCGCCAGCAGCTTGGTGGCTTTTGCAACTAATGAAAAACTGTTTTTT. Encoded protein: CASSLVAFATNEKLFF. The full variable domain, in which reference TRBV5-1 and TRBJ1-4 provide the parts outside the CDR3, is KAGVTQTPRYLIKTRGQQVTLSCSPISGHRSVSWYQQTPGQGLQFLFEYFSETQRNKGNFPGRFSGRQFSNSRSEMNVSTLELGDSALYLCASSLVAFATNEKLFFGSGTQLSVL.

The chain has TRBV15 and TRBJ2-7; tentative D call: TRBD2 (6 bases). This CDR3 is built from 14 residues. Trimming stripped 1 base from V and 3 bases from J, with 10 bases between. Per the germline V gene, CDR1 is LNHNV and CDR2 is YYDKDF (reference sequence). Written as DNA, the CDR3 is TGTGCCACCAGCAGAGTTAGCGGAGGCTACGAGCAGTACTTC. This gives the protein CATSRVSGGYEQYF.

The chain links TRBV19 to TRBJ1-1; a possible D gene is TRBD1 (6 bases). The ends were cut back, 1 base at V and 5 bases at J, with 11 bases in the middle. Germline CDR1 and CDR2: LNHDA and SQIVND (reference sequence). The CDR3 has 14 amino acids. In DNA, the CDR3 is TGTGCCAGTAGTATAGGCTCGAGGGGGACTGAAGCTTTCTTT. Protein product: CASSIGSRGTEAFF.

The rearrangement uses TRBV9 and TRBJ1-4; TRBD1 matches 7 bases. V was pared by 4 bases and J by 8 bases, with 8 bases of the junction left unmatched. Germline lookup yields CDR1 SGDLS and CDR2 YYNGEE. The CDR3 has 14 amino acids. In DNA form, the CDR3 reads TGTGCCAGCAGCCGCACAGGGGACGGGGAAAAACTGTTTTTT. Translated, it gives CASSRTGDGEKLFF.

The V and J genes are TRBV13 and TRBJ2-2; 9 bases fit TRBD1. CDR1 is PRHDT and CDR2 is FYEKMQ in the germline V gene (reference sequence). CDR3 length equals 16 residues. The V segment lost 8 bases and the J segment 4 bases; nucleotides outside the gene matches: 11. The CDR3 DNA reads as TGTGCCAGCCGCGCATCCGGGACAGGGACCACCGGGGAGCTGTTTTTT. This codes for CASRASGTGTTGELFF.

The chain links TRBV25-1 to TRBJ2-5; 8 positions agree with TRBD1. The V gene's germline CDR1 is MGHDK and CDR2 SYGVNS. V was pared by 0 bases and J by 5 bases, with 5 bases of the junction left unmatched. The CDR3 has 15 residues. The CDR3 here is CASSEYRGLRETQYF. DNA for the CDR3: TGTGCCAGCAGTGAATACAGGGGGCTAAGGGAGACCCAGTACTTC.

The chain recombines TRBV6-6 with TRBJ2-7, with 7 bases that match TRBD1. The germline V gene encodes CDR1 MNHNY and CDR2 SVGAGI (reference sequence). The CDR3 length is 16 residues. V trimming: 6 bases; J trimming: 7 bases; junction bases outside the gene matches: 18. The CDR3 region is CASSHFRDRIYEEQYF. CDR3 nucleotide sequence: TGTGCCAGCAGCCACTTCCGGGACAGAATATACGAGGAGCAGTACTTC.

This clone appeared once. The chain employs TRBV18 and TRBJ1-1; 10 nucleotides agree with TRBD1. CDR3 length equals 16 residues. CDR1 and CDR2 (germline): KGHSH, LQKENI. V lost 4 bases to trimming and J lost 2 bases; unmatched junction nucleotides: 7. CDR3 amino acids: CASSLTGTGANTEAFF. Written as DNA, the CDR3 is TGTGCCAGCTCACTAACCGGGACAGGGGCCAACACTGAAGCTTTCTTT.

The V and J genes are TRBV6-5 and TRBJ1-2; 8 bases fit TRBD1. Germline lookup yields CDR1 MNHEY and CDR2 SVGAGI. The trim removed 0 bases at V and 4 bases at J, leaving 7 bases unmatched. This CDR3 comprises 16 residues. The CDR3 region has the DNA TGTGCCAGCAGTTACTCGCTCAGGGGGCTTGGCTATGGCTACACCTTC. It is translated as CASSYSLRGLGYGYTF.

This sequence joins TRBV7-2 and TRBJ2-7; D is possibly TRBD1 (6 bases). Germline CDR1 reads SGHTA; CDR2 reads FQGNSA. Trimming stripped 5 bases from V and 5 bases from J, with 19 bases between. This CDR3 has 15 residues. The CDR3: CASSQLRINRDEQYF. CDR3 DNA sequence: TGTGCCAGCAGCCAACTTCGAATAAACAGGGACGAGCAGTACTTC. The full variable domain, rest sourced from reference TRBV7-2 and TRBJ2-7, is GAGVSQSPSNKVTEKGKDVELRCDPISGHTALYWYRQSLGQGLEFLIYFQGNSAPDKSGLPSDRFSAERTGGSVSTLTIQRTQQEDSAVYLCASSQLRINRDEQYFGPGTRLTVT.